The present entry profiles one T cell receptor beta chain with its context. These data are taken from a study of T cells after yellow fever vaccination. Deletions cut 8 bases from V and 1 base from J, with 8 bases between. The CDR3 loop spans 12 amino acids. CDR1 and CDR2 from the germline V gene are MNHNY and SVGAGI (reference sequence). TCRdb re-called the 5' RACE reads through MiXCR, storing one row per CDR3 protein. The repertoire holds hundreds of thousands of distinct CDR3 sequences, with approximately 13% as singletons. This specimen was CD4+ T cells sorted from PBMCs, taken 15 days after the yellow fever booster vaccination. The receptor comes from a man aged 18 to 35 who received the YFV17D yellow fever vaccine. The rearrangement links TRBV6-6 to TRBJ1-1; D uncertain. This CDR3 reads CASHQRNTEAFF. For the CDR3, the DNA is TGTGCCAGCCACCAGCGGAACACTGAAGCTTTCTTT.